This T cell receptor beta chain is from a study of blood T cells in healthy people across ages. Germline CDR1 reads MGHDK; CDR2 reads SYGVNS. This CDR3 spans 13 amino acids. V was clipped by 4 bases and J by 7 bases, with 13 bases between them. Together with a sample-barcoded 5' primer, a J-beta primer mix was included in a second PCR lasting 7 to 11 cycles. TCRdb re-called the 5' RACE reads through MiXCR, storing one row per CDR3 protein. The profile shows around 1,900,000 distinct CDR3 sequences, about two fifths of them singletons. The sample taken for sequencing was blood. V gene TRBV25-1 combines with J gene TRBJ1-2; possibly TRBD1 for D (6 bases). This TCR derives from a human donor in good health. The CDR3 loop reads CASSGFQGSGYTF. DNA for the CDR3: TGTGCCAGCAGTGGCTTCCAGGGGTCTGGCTACACCTTC.